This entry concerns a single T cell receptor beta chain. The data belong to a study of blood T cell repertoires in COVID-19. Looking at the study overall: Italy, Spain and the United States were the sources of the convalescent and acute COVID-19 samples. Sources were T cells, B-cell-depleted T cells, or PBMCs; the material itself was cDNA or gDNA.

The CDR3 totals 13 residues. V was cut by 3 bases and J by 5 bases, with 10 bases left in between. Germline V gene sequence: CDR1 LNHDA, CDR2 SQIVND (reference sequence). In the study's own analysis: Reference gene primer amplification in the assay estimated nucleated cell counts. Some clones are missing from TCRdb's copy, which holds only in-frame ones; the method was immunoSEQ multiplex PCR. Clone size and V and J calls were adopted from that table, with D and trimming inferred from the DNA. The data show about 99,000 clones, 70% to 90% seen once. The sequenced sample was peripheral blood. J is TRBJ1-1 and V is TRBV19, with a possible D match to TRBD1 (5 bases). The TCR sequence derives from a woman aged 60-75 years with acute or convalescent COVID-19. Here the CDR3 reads CASSIDSDTEAFF. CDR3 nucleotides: TGTGCCAGTAGTATTGACAGTGATACTGAAGCTTTCTTT. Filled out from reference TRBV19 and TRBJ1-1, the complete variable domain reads DGGITQSPKYLFRKEGQNVTLSCEQNLNHDAMYWYRQDPGQGLRLIYYSQIVNDFQKGDIAEGYSVSREKKESFPLTVTSAQKNPTAFYLCASSIDSDTEAFFGQGTRLTVV.